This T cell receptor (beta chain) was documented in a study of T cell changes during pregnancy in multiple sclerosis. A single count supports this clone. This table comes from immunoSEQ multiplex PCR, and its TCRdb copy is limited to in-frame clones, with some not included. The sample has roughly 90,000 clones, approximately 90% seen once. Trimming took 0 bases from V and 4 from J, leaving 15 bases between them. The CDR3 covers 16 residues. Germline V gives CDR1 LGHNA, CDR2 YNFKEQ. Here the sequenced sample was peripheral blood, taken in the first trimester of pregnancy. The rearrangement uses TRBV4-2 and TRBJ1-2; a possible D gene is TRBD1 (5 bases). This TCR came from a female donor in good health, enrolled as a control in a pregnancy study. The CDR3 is CASSQEGRGSGYGYTF. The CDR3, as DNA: TGTGCCAGCAGCCAAGAAGGCCGGGGGTCGGGCTATGGCTACACCTTC.